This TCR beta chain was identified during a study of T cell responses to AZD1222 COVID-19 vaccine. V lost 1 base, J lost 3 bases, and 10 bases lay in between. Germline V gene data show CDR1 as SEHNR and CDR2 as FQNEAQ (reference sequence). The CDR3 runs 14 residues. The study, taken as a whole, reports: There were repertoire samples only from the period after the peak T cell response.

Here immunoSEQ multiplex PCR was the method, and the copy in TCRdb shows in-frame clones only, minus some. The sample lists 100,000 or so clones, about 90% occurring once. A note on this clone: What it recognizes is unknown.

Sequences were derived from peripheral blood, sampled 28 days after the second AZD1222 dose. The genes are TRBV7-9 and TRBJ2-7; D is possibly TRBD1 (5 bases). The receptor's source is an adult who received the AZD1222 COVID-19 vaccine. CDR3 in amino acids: CASSLESGNYEQYF. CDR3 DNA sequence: TGTGCCAGCAGCTTAGAGTCAGGGAACTACGAGCAGTACTTC.